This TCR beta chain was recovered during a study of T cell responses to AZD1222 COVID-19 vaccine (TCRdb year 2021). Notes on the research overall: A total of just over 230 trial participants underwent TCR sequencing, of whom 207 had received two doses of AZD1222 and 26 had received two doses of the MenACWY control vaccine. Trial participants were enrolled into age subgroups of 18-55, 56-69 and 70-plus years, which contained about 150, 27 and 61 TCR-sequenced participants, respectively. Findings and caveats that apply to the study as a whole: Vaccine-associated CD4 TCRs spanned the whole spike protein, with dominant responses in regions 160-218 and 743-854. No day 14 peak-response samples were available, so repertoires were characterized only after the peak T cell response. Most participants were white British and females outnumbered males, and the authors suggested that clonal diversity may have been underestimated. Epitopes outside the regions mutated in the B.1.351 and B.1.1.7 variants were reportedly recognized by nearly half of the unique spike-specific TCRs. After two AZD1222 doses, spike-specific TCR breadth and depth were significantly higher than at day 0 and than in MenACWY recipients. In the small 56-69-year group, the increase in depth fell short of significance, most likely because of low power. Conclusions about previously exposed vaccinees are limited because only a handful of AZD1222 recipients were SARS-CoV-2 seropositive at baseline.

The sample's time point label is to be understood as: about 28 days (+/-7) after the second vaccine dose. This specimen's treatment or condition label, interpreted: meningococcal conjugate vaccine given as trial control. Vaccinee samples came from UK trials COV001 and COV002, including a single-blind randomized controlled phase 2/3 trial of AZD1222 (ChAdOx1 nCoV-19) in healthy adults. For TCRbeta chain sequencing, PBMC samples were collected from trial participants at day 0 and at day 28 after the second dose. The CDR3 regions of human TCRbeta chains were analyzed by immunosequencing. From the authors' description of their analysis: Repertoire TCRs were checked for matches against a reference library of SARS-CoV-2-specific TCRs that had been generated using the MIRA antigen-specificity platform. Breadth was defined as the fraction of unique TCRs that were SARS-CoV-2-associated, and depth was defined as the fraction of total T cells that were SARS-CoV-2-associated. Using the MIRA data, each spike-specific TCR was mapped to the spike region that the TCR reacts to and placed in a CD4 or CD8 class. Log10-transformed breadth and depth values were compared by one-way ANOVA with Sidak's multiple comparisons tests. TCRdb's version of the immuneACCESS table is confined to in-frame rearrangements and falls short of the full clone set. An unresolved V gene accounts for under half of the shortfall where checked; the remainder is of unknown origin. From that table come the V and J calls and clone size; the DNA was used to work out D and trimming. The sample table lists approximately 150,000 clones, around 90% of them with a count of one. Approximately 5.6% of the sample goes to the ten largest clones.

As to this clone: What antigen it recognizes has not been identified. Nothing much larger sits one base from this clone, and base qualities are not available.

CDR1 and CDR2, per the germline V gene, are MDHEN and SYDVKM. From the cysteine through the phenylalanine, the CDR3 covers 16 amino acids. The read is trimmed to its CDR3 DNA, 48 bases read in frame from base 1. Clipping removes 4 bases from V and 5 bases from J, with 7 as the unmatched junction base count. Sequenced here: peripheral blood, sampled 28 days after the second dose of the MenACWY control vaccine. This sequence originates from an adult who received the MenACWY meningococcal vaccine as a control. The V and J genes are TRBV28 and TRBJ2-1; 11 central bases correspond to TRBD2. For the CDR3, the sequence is CASSSVAGGSDNEQFF. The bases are TGTGCCAGCAGTTCTGTAGCGGGAGGGAGTGACAATGAGCAGTTCTTC.